Here is one T cell receptor beta chain with its context. In this sample, this clonotype turned up once. No cognate antigen has been identified for it. There are no base qualities to consult, and no much larger clone falls within one base. Just one read gives weak support. TCR libraries were constructed from approximately 0.4 ug RNA using the Immunoverse kit, and molecular barcoded adaptors covering alpha/delta and beta/gamma chains were employed. TCR library preparation was performed with the same RNA that was used for transcriptome sequencing. An Illumina HiSeq 4000 with 2 x 150 cycles was used to sequence the TCR libraries. As for how the authors treated the data: TCR reads were aligned to human V, D, J and C references and assembled into CDR3 clonotypes with MiXCR, including quality filtering and error correction. Clonotype counts and gene usage diversity were analyzed with the tcR package in R. For inspection of raw mapping reads, RNA-seq reads were mapped by STAR aligner version 2.5.3a onto GRCh37 of the human genome. IR-seq fastq files were randomly downsampled with Seqtk 1.3 to test the effect of sequencing depth on detected clonotypes. Through fastp at Q25 and MiXCR, TCRdb rebuilt clones from the public reads, retaining in-frame beta chains. For every CDR3 protein sequence, its rows merge into one entry that carries the most common genes and DNA. It is TCRdb's table, rather than the study itself, that gives the V and J calls and clone size. For this sample there are around 50,000 distinct CDR3 sequences; 20% to 25% appear just once. The leading ten clones occupy roughly 15% of the sample.

This specimen belongs to a study of read filtering for tumor transcriptome and immune sequencing (dated by TCRdb to the early 2020s). Regarding the complete study: The cohort was composed of roughly 18 male and approximately 15 female patients, with a mean age of approximately 70 years and an age range of roughly 45 to 80. By revised international staging, fewer than ten patients were R-ISS I, over 15 were R-ISS II and more than five were R-ISS III. The study compared TCR repertoires from targeted immune repertoire sequencing and bulk whole-transcriptome sequencing run on the same bone marrow samples. Per sample, about 4.05 to 10.27 million TCR-region mapped reads were obtained with IR-seq, compared with only about 80 to 1,400 with RNA-seq. One main goal was a read-filtering strategy for immune repertoire data, in particular deciding whether clonotypes backed by only one read should be removed. Whole-transcriptome libraries were prepared with the TruSeq RNA Access Library Prep Kit after DNase treatment.

Each patient had bone marrow sampled at the time of active disease. Bone marrow mononuclear cells were isolated by Ficoll-Hypaque density gradient centrifugation. CD138-negative cells were obtained by negative selection after labeling with CD138 magnetic microbeads on a MACS separator, removing myeloma plasma cells. The purity of the isolated cells was checked by flow cytometry with CD138 antibodies on an Attune NxT. Total RNA was extracted with TRIzol reagent and quantified with a NanoDrop spectrophotometer. For each patient, paired RNA-seq and IR-seq were run on the CD138-negative bone marrow sample from that patient. Per the germline V gene, MGHDK is the CDR1 and SYGVNS is the CDR2. There are 13 amino acids in the CDR3, from cysteine to phenylalanine inclusive. Only CDR3 DNA is held: 39 bases, read in frame from base 1. After removal of 7 bases from V and 8 bases from J, the junction retains 9 bases not matched to a gene.

Here is what the overall study found, with its caveats: The correlation between IR-seq and RNA-seq shared clonotype proportions rose when single-read clonotypes were removed. Single-read clonotypes made up 80% to 85% of clonotypes but only roughly 3.6% of total reads in IR-seq, compared with 65% to 75% of clonotypes and 44.6% of reads in RNA-seq. Compared with RNA-seq, IR-seq captured clonotypes at much greater depth and more reliably, and a smaller IR-seq throughput was enough to identify most of the shared clonotypes. The sorted CD138-negative fraction was a mixed bone marrow immune population, not purified T cells.

Sequencing was performed on a population of CD138-negative cells sorted from bone marrow. Taken with the paper, the label for cell subset or site translates to: bone marrow mononuclear cells depleted of CD138+ plasma/myeloma cells by negative magnetic selection. Recombination connected TRBV25-1 to TRBJ2-5, with TRBD1 matching 8 junction bases. This receptor was identified in a donor at least 40 years old with multiple myeloma. CDR3 protein: CASKGSGGETQYF. DNA sequence: TGTGCCAGCAAGGGGTCAGGGGGCGAAACCCAGTACTTC.